These 5 T cell receptor beta chains were sequenced from one sample in a study of neurological immune-mediated disorders. TCRdb reprocessed the 5' RACE reads via MiXCR and lists one record per CDR3 protein. The data show some 31,000 distinct CDR3 sequences, approximately 4.3% seen once. Sequencing used PBMCs. These receptors all come from a man aged 18 to 35 in good health.

In its sample, this clonotype was seen many times. This chain links TRBV20-1 with TRBJ2-7; 8 nucleotides match TRBD1. Trimming took 5 bases from V and 5 from J; bases not matched to a gene: 17. CDR3 length: 16 residues. Germline CDR1 reads DFQATT; CDR2 reads SNEGSKA (reference sequence). Here the CDR3 reads CSAGRRQGTSPHEQYF. CDR3 in DNA: TGCAGTGCTGGACGAAGACAGGGGACGAGTCCCCACGAGCAGTACTTC.

This clonotype occurred many times. The chain combines TRBV6-1 with TRBJ1-2; no clear D. The CDR3 is 14 residues long. The germline V gene encodes CDR1 MNHNS and CDR2 SASEGT. The V end lost 2 bases, the J end lost 1 base, and 8 bases lay between the germline ends. The CDR3 region is CASSEWEGNYGYTF. The DNA of the CDR3 is TGTGCCAGCAGTGAATGGGAGGGTAACTATGGCTACACCTTC.

This clonotype was counted many times. The chain uses TRBV30 and TRBJ2-3; 7 nucleotides align to TRBD2. The CDR3 contains 13 residues. The germline V gene encodes CDR1 GTSNPN and CDR2 SVGIG (reference sequence). V was pared by 3 bases and J by 0 bases, with 0 bases of the junction left unmatched. The CDR3 spells CAWSGGSTDTQYF. The CDR3 DNA is TGTGCCTGGAGCGGGGGGAGCACAGATACGCAGTATTTT.

This clonotype has at least ten counts. The chain carries TRBV20-1 and TRBJ2-1, with D tentatively TRBD2 (5 bases). Germline V gene lookup returns CDR1 DFQATT and CDR2 SNEGSKA (reference sequence). V lost 4 bases and J lost 1, with 14 bases in between. The CDR3 length is 15 residues. The CDR3 nucleotides are TGCAGTGCTACCCGGGAAGGAAGTTCCTACAATGAGCAGTTCTTC. Protein product: CSATREGSSYNEQFF.

This clonotype was recorded many times. The V and J genes are TRBV5-1 and TRBJ2-5, with D possibly TRBD2 on 7 matching bases. The V end was cut by 1 base, the J end by 5 bases, with 15 bases between. In germline, CDR1 is SGHRS, CDR2 YFSETQ. This CDR3 comprises 15 residues. DNA of the CDR3: TGCGCCAGCAGCTTGATGTGGGGGGGCCAGGAGACCCAGTACTTC. Its translation: CASSLMWGGQETQYF.